The present entry profiles one T cell receptor beta chain with its context. The CDR3 length is 13 residues. V was clipped by 7 bases and J by 5 bases, with 12 bases between them. Looked up from germline, CDR1 is WNHNN and CDR2 is SYGVQD (reference sequence). Samples came from patients with localized non-small cell lung adenocarcinoma. TCRdb re-called the PCR reads with MiXCR, one entry per CDR3 protein. The data show roughly 4,000 distinct CDR3 sequences, 51% seen once. These data come from a study of CD4 and CD8 cells across lung adenocarcinoma regions. This clonotype was obtained from a female donor with lung adenocarcinoma. The CD4 and CD8 labels of this study may be unreliable. Sequenced input: CD4+ T cells from the margin of a lung tumor. The V gene is TRBV10-1, the J gene TRBJ2-1; tentative D call: TRBD2 (6 bases). The CDR3 sequence is CASIERAHNEQFF. The CDR3 coding sequence is TGCGCCAGCATCGAGCGGGCCCACAATGAGCAGTTCTTC.